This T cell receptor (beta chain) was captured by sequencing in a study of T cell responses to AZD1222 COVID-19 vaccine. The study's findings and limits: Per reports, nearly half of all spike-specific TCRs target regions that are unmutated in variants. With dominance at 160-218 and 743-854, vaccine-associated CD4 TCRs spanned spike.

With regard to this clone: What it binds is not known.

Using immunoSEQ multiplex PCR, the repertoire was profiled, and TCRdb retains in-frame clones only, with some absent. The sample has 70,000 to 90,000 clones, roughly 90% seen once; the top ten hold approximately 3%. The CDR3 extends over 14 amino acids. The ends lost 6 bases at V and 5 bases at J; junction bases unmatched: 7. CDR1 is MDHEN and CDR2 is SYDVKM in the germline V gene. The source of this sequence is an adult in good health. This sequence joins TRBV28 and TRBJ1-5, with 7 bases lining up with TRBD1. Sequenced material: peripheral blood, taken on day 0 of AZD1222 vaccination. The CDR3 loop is CASRLGQTDQPQHF. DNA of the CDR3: TGTGCCAGCAGATTGGGACAGACCGATCAGCCCCAGCATTTT.